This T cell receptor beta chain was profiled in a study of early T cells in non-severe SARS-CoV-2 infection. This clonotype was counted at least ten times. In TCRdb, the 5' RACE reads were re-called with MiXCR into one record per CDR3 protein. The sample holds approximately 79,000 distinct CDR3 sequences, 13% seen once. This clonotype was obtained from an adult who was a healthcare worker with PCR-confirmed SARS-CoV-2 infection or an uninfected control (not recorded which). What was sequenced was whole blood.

CDR3 loop: CASSSAIGNTEAFF. CDR3 DNA: TGTGCCAGCAGCTCAGCCATAGGGAACACTGAAGCTTTCTTT. The chain has TRBV7-9 and TRBJ1-1; D gene uncertain. V was clipped by 4 bases and J by 1 base, with 10 bases between them. Germline lookup yields CDR1 SEHNR and CDR2 FQNEAQ (reference sequence). This CDR3 is built from 14 residues. The variable domain in full, with the rest retrieved from reference TRBV7-9 and TRBJ1-1, is DTGVSQNPRHKITKRGQNVTFRCDPISEHNRLYWYRQTLGQGPEFLTYFQNEAQLEKSRLLSDRFSAERPKGSFSTLEIQRTEQGDSAMYLCASSSAIGNTEAFFGQGTRLTVV.